The present entry profiles one T cell receptor beta chain with its context. The sample belongs to a study of blood T cell repertoires in COVID-19. Study overall: Samples came from the United States, Italy and Spain, spanning acute and convalescent COVID-19. Nucleic acid was either cDNA or gDNA, and it came from T cells, B-cell-depleted T cells, or PBMCs.

The V segment lost 2 bases and the J segment 2 bases; nucleotides outside the gene matches: 0. Germline CDR1 WNHNN, CDR2 SYGVQD (reference sequence). The CDR3 spans 15 residues. In the authors' workflow: Amplification of reference gene primers provided the estimated nucleated cell counts. Libraries were prepared by immunoSEQ multiplex PCR; TCRdb keeps only in-frame clonotypes and omits some of them. The V and J calls and clone size come from that table; D and trimming were worked out from the DNA. Here the sample spans about 68,000 clones, over 80% being singletons. J is TRBJ2-6 and V is TRBV10-1; 7 bases are a match to TRBD2. This receptor was identified in a human donor in a cohort sampled during active COVID-19. The sequenced sample consisted of peripheral blood. The CDR3 nucleotides read TGCGCCAGCAGTGAGGCGGGGGCTGGGGCCAACGTCCTGACTTTC. It encodes CASSEAGAGANVLTF.